The clone carrying this T cell receptor (beta chain) rates as medium-sized (0.01 to 0.1%). As yet, its antigen is unknown. Alpha and beta constant-region primers primed reverse transcription of about 0.5 ug RNA. Alpha and beta chain libraries were made separately by chain-specific third strand synthesis with multiplexing indices. Using its own MiXCR run on the 5' RACE reads, TCRdb lists one record per CDR3 protein. The sample consists of 5,000 to 6,500 distinct CDR3 sequences, 7% to 10% of them appearing once. These data belong to a study of HIV-infected patients and healthy controls. The study's findings and limits: In healthy controls, MAIT alpha CDR3s were common; in HIV+ repertoires, severely depleted.

Trimming took 9 bases from V and 5 from J, leaving 0 bases between them. CDR1 SGHRS and CDR2 YFSETQ come from the germline V gene. This CDR3 is built from 8 residues. Whole blood was used without fractionation, so all unsorted peripheral T cells were included. The chain combines TRBV5-1 with TRBJ2-1; the D is unclear. The receptor was derived from an adult with HIV infection. Sequenced material: blood, taken before antiretroviral therapy. In DNA, the CDR3 is TGCGCCAACAATGAGCAGTTCTTC. Its translation: CANNEQFF.